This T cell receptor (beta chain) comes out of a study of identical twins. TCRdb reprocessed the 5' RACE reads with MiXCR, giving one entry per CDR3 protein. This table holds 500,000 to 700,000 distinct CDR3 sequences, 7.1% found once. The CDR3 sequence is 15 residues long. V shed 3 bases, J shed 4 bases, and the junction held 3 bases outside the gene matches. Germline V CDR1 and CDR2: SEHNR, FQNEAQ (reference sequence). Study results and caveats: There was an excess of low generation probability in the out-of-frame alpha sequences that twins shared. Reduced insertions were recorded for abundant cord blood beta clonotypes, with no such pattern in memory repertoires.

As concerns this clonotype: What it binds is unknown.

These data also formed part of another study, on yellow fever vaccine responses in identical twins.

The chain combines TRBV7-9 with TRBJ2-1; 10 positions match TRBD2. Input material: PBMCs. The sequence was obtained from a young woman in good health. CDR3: CASSFELAGYNEQFF. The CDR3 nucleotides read TGTGCCAGCAGCTTTGAACTAGCGGGATACAATGAGCAGTTCTTC.